This TCR beta chain originates from a study of shared clonotypes between healthy human individuals (dated by TCRdb to 2018 to 2020). With regard to the full study: Three men and a couple of women, aged 18 to 49 years, made up the cohort. To increase sequencing depth and limit assay-specific biases, TCR repertoire library preparation and sequencing were carried out by different laboratories using diverse techniques. For each donor, CD4 naive and CD4 memory were each run on three plates, CD8 naive on two plates, and CD8 memory on one plate. To estimate repertoire size and how much clonotype sharing occurs between individuals, the study deeply sequenced the blood TCR repertoires of a handful of healthy adults. Leukapheresis yielded between about 0.9 and 10 billion PBMCs per donor.

Using the deep immunoSEQ assay, TCR CDR3 regions were amplified from genomic DNA by multiplex PCR. Extracted genomic DNA from each cell subset was distributed evenly across all wells of several immunoSEQ 96-well plates, and each plate was treated as a replicate. For sorted subsets, about 210 ng of genomic DNA, equivalent to 30,000 or so T cell genomes, went into each replicate PCR. The purified libraries were quantified using a Qubit 3.0 fluorometer, sized with a Bioanalyzer 2100, and then quantified again using the KAPA Library Quantification kit. Every immunoSEQ 96-well plate was sequenced on a dedicated single-read 150-cycle Illumina NextSeq 550 flow cell. Turning to the authors' computational methods: Because only junctional sequences without quality scores were contained in the immunoSEQ output, filtering matching that applied to full-length reads could not be performed. Sequences were annotated with PyIR, a Python wrapper for IgBLAST v1.9, and V/J genes and CDR3 were assigned using IMGT germline references. Reads with weak V/J assignments (E-value above 1e-6), missing CDR3, stop codons, out-of-frame junctions, or ambiguous translated residues were removed. A V3J clonotype was defined by an identical inferred V gene, J gene, and CDR3 amino acid sequence. Percentage overlap between repertoires was calculated by dividing the number of shared unique clonotypes by the size of the smaller repertoire. Three approaches were used to assess repertoire richness: RTK rarefaction, the Chao1 estimator, and Recon v2.1 estimates of unobserved clonotypes. OLGA was used to compute generation probabilities for all TCRbeta clonotypes that the gDNA method yielded from a handful of donors. Drawn from immuneACCESS, this table holds only the in-frame rearrangements with V and J called that TCRdb kept. Clones are partly lost; checked studies trace under half to an unresolved V gene and leave the rest unexplained. Clonal size and the V and J genes are those of that table, whereas D and trimming came from the DNA. For this sample the table gives roughly 720,000 clones, of which 90% were detected only once. The ten largest clones represent 30% to 35% of the sample.

This clone has only one observation. It lacks a known antigen. Base qualities are not recorded, but no much larger clone differs from it by a single base. Healthy HIV-negative adults with no recently reported acute infections or vaccinations were included as donors. Every donor was a Caucasian adult living in Nashville, Tennessee, USA. CD8 memory samples combined magnetically selected CD45RO+ cells with CCR7-negative CD45RA+ effector memory (TemRA) cells. Blood was obtained by leukapheresis, after which PBMCs were separated by Ficoll-Histopaque density gradient centrifugation and cryopreserved in liquid nitrogen vapor phase. Analytical flow cytometry was used to check the purity and quantity of each magnetically sorted T cell population. Genomic DNA was isolated from every sorted fraction and measured by UV absorbance on a Nanodrop 2000c. Points the paper makes about the study in general: The genetic and exposure-history diversity represented was limited by the small number of donors. Larger estimated clonotype richness was generally found for naive subsets than for memory subsets. Based on pairwise subsampling, the degree of clonotype sharing among donors was expected to be affected by sequencing depth. Sampling was restricted to blood, and TCR repertoires in tissue are likely to differ from TCR repertoires in blood. Rarefaction of sorted-subset datasets indicated incomplete sequencing despite the large sequencing depth. Across a handful of donors, approximately 5% of naive CD4, roughly 3.8% of naive CD8, 2.3% of memory CD4, and approximately 0.4% of memory CD8 clonotypes were shared. Compared with non-shared clonotypes, clonotypes shared by all four sorted-subset donors had higher generation probabilities.

CDR1 and CDR2 are drawn from the germline V gene (reference sequence): LNHDA, SQIVND. The CDR3 runs 15 amino acids, cysteine and phenylalanine included. Left in the record is the CDR3 DNA by itself, 45 bases read in frame from the first base. V gives up 5 bases and J gives up 2 bases, and the segment between their germline ends measures 13 bases. Sequenced sample: memory CD8+ T cells from PBMCs. Read against the paper, the sample's cell subset or site label means: CD45RO+ cells pooled with CCR7-negative TemRA cells. The sequence is built from TRBV19 and TRBJ2-1; TRBD2 might be the D gene, on 6 matching bases. This receptor was identified in a man aged 18 to 30 in good health. Some clones in this sample may be carry-over from other donors' samples. The DNA sequence follows: TGTGCCAGTAGTCCGCGGGACGGGGCCTACAATGAGCAGTTCTTC. Its protein product is CASSPRDGAYNEQFF.